These 8 T cell receptor beta chains share one sample of origin, sequenced in a study of blood T cell repertoires in COVID-19. TCRdb's copy holds only in-frame clones and misses some; the assay was immunoSEQ multiplex PCR. The sample includes more than 45,000 clones, around 85% of them seen just once. Sequencing was performed on peripheral blood. The source of these receptors is a woman older than 75 with acute or convalescent COVID-19.

The chain employs TRBV7-9 and TRBJ2-2; D unresolved. Deletions cut 5 bases from V and 6 bases from J, with 4 bases between. This CDR3 has 11 residues. The germline CDR1 and CDR2 sequences are SEHNR and FQNEAQ (reference sequence). CDR3 amino acids: CASSRAGELFF. In DNA form, the CDR3 reads TGTGCCAGCAGCCGCGCCGGGGAGCTGTTTTTT.

V and J are TRBV5-1 and TRBJ1-6; unclear D gene. V was shortened by 0 bases and J by 7 bases, with 5 bases between the two germline ends. The germline gives CDR1 SGHRS, CDR2 YFSETQ. The CDR3 extends over 13 amino acids. In DNA, the CDR3 is TGCGCCAGCAGCTTGGACAGAAATTCACCCCTCCACTTT. Translation gives CASSLDRNSPLHF. Full variable domain (outside the CDR3, taken from reference TRBV5-1 and TRBJ1-6): KAGVTQTPRYLIKTRGQQVTLSCSPISGHRSVSWYQQTPGQGLQFLFEYFSETQRNKGNFPGRFSGRQFSNSRSEMNVSTLELGDSALYLCASSLDRNSPLHFGNGTRLTVT.

This chain joins TRBV9 and TRBJ1-1; D unclear. The CDR3 loop spans 15 amino acids. V lost 4 bases and J 0 bases, leaving 13 bases between the germline ends. From germline, CDR1 is SGDLS and CDR2 YYNGEE. The CDR3 bases are TGTGCCAGCAGCTCCCGGGAGGGAGTGAACACTGAAGCTTTCTTT. Translation gives CASSSREGVNTEAFF.

DNA of the CDR3: TGTGCCAGCAGGGAGAGACTAGCGGGGTCTCAAGAGACCCAGTACTTC. Amino acid sequence: CASRERLAGSQETQYF. The rearrangement links TRBV2 to TRBJ2-5, with 11 bases fitting TRBD2. Germline V gives CDR1 SNHLY, CDR2 FYNNEI. V was pared by 6 bases and J by 2 bases, with 8 bases of the junction left unmatched. The length of the CDR3 is 16 residues.

The chain uses TRBV6-5 and TRBJ1-5; 7 bases agree with TRBD1. The germline V gene encodes CDR1 MNHEY and CDR2 SVGAGI. The junction had 3 bases not matched to a gene; V was cut back by 4 bases and J by 3 bases. This CDR3 comprises 14 residues. For the CDR3, the DNA is TGTGCCAGCAGTTGGGACAGCCTCAATCAGCCCCAGCATTTT. This translates into CASSWDSLNQPQHF.

This sequence joins TRBV15 and TRBJ1-2; 7 nucleotides agree with TRBD1. Germline V CDR1 and CDR2: LNHNV, YYDKDF (reference sequence). The CDR3 loop spans 17 amino acids. The V segment lost 0 bases and the J segment 3 bases; nucleotides outside the gene matches: 10. CDR3 bases: TGTGCCACCAGCAGAGAAACTAAGACAGGGTTTGACTATGGCTACACCTTC. Translation gives CATSRETKTGFDYGYTF.

The rearrangement joins TRBV27 to TRBJ2-2; D perhaps matches TRBD1 (5 bases). The germline CDR1 and CDR2 sequences are MNHEY and SMNVEV (reference sequence). The CDR3 has 13 residues. V was cut by 8 bases and J by 3 bases, with 10 bases left in between. The CDR3 nucleotides read TGTGCCAGCTCGTCAGGGCACACCGGGGAGCTGTTTTTT. Translation gives CASSSGHTGELFF.

This rearrangement joins TRBV5-1 to TRBJ1-2, with TRBD1 matching over 12 bases. Germline V gene sequence: CDR1 SGHRS, CDR2 YFSETQ. The length of the CDR3 is 14 residues. J was trimmed by 6 bases and V by 4 bases; bases with no gene match: 4. This CDR3 reads CASSVGQGANGYTF. DNA for the CDR3: TGCGCCAGCAGCGTGGGACAGGGGGCGAATGGCTACACCTTC.